This T cell receptor beta chain was observed in a study of T cells after yellow fever vaccination. With V trimmed by 5 bases and J by 0 bases, 13 bases remained unmatched. CDR1 and CDR2 from the germline V gene are SEHNR and FQNEAQ (reference sequence). CDR3 length: 17 amino acids. 5'RACE template switching added a universal primer site and UMIs to TCR cDNA. TCRdb reprocessed the 5' RACE reads with MiXCR, giving one entry per CDR3 protein. The sample carries 300,000 to 350,000 distinct CDR3 sequences, approximately 4.3% recorded once. In this sample, this clonotype turned up many times. Its specificity is unknown. Findings and limits, study-wide: Overlap between CD4 and CD8 compartments was detected for a small share of clonotypes. The booster response re-showed most primary clones: more than 95% CD4, approximately 90% CD8.

The chain links TRBV7-9 to TRBJ2-7, with TRBD1 matching over 7 bases. The receptor's source is a man between 18 and 29 years old who received the YFV17D yellow fever vaccine. Material: PBMCs, obtained 15 days after the yellow fever booster vaccination. CDR3 amino acids: CASSPRQGDLSSYEQYF. The DNA of the CDR3 is TGTGCCAGCAGCCCAAGGCAGGGGGATCTTAGCTCCTACGAGCAGTACTTC.